The clone carrying this TCR beta chain was counted ten times or more. The antigen is undetermined. Unmatched junction bases numbered 5, after V lost 5 bases and J lost 2 bases. CDR1 is MNHNS and CDR2 is SASEGT in the germline V gene. There are 15 residues in the CDR3. The data were obtained in a study of glioma-infiltrating T cells. For the study at large: Glioblastomas were WHO grade IV, sampled at first diagnosis; low-grade were grade II. Before surgery, glioma patients received dexamethasone for at most six days.

The iRepertoire nested amplicon-rescue multiplex PCR amplified TCR alpha and beta CDR3s from RNA. Tissue mRNA or PBMC total RNA, roughly 95-400 ng, went into one-step reverse transcription and amplification. TCRdb fed the multiplex PCR reads into MiXCR, producing one record per CDR3 protein. The sample includes approximately 400,000 distinct CDR3 sequences, 41% of them seen just once. Study results and limitations: Signature shared blood CDR3 motifs were enriched in low-divergence and depleted in high-divergence patients.

The source of this sequence is a human donor with low-grade glioma or glioblastoma, undergoing nonglioma brain surgery, or in good health (not recorded which). The sequencing sample was made of glioma tissue, nonneoplastic brain tissue, or PBMCs (not recorded which). This sequence joins TRBV6-1 and TRBJ2-7, with 11 bases that match TRBD1. The CDR3 sequence: CASSQRDRGTYEQYF. DNA for the CDR3: TGTGCCAGCAGTCAACGGGACAGGGGGACCTACGAGCAGTACTTC.